These T cell receptor beta chains were read from a single sample in a study of cytomegalovirus exposure and HLA in healthy donors. Measured with immunoSEQ multiplex PCR; TCRdb has only the in-frame clones, and not every one. The table records approximately 200,000 clones, 75% to 85% of them present only once. Sequencing was carried out using PBMCs. All receptors derive from a girl aged 5 to 17 in good health and CMV-seropositive. CDR3s include the opening cysteine and the closing phenylalanine or tryptophan. The D gene is left open where the match is weak. Clone size is stated in some rows and not others, as once, few, many or a class when expanded.

d_call	v_call	clone_size	j_call	cdr3_aa	cdr3_nt
TRBD1	TRBV5-8	.	TRBJ1-5	CASSLVQGVQPQHF	TGTGCCAGCAGCTTGGTTCAGGGGGTTCAGCCCCAGCATTTT
TRBD1	TRBV18	.	TRBJ1-2	CASSQDRGVSYGYTF	TGTGCCAGCTCCCAAGACAGGGGGGTGAGCTATGGCTACACCTTC
.	TRBV29-1	few	TRBJ1-1	CSVVSEQLNTEAFF	TGCAGCGTCGTCTCCGAACAGTTGAACACTGAAGCTTTCTTT
TRBD1	TRBV5-1	.	TRBJ1-3	CASSFVTGTGGASGNTIYF	TGCGCCAGCAGCTTTGTTACCGGGACAGGGGGCGCATCTGGAAACACCATATATTTT
.	TRBV19	.	TRBJ1-1	CASMWGGGDTEAFF	TGTGCCAGTATGTGGGGAGGCGGGGACACTGAAGCTTTCTTT
.	TRBV29-1	.	TRBJ2-1	CSGKEGTPYSYNEQFF	TGCAGCGGAAAAGAGGGGACTCCCTACTCCTACAATGAGCAGTTCTTC
TRBD2	TRBV10-2	.	TRBJ2-2	CASSGAGRTNTGELFF	TGCGCCAGCAGTGGAGCGGGGAGGACGAACACCGGGGAGCTGTTTTTT
.	TRBV11-2	once	TRBJ1-2	CASSLGANYGYTF	TGTGCCAGCAGCTTAGGAGCCAACTATGGCTACACCTTC
TRBD1	TRBV4-1	.	TRBJ2-5	CASSQTPGTGYQETQYF	TGCGCCAGCAGCCAAACTCCAGGGACAGGGTACCAAGAGACCCAGTACTTC
TRBD1	TRBV7-8	.	TRBJ2-7	CASSQGTDRTREQYF	TGTGCCAGCAGCCAAGGGACAGACAGGACGAGAGAGCAGTACTTC
.	TRBV7-2	.	TRBJ2-2	CASSLGRGTGELFF	TGTGCCAGCAGCTTGGGCAGGGGAACCGGGGAGCTGTTTTTT
.	TRBV6-5	.	TRBJ2-7	CASSSPGEQYF	TGTGCCAGCAGTTCGCCGGGCGAGCAGTACTTC
.	TRBV6-5	.	TRBJ2-4	CASSYGGGKNIQYF	TGTGCCAGCAGTTACGGAGGTGGCAAAAACATTCAGTACTTC